This T cell receptor (beta chain) appears in the sequencing data of a study of blood T cells in healthy people across ages. General study points: Across the age range, TCR beta diversity per million T cells fell in a roughly linear way. PBMC samples, being unsorted, prevented any conclusive comparison of naive and antigen-experienced cells.

Using a J-beta primer mix together with a sample-barcoded 5' primer, a second PCR was run for 7 to 11 cycles. Via MiXCR, TCRdb re-called the 5' RACE reads, giving one row per CDR3 protein. The table shows about 1.8 million distinct CDR3 sequences, with around 48% occurring only once. In the case of this clonotype: Its antigen is as yet unknown.

The origin of this receptor is a woman aged 40 to 50 in good health. Source material: blood.

CDR3 in DNA: TGCGCCAGCAGTCAGCCCTTAGCATATCGGGAGCCAGGCTCCTACGAGCAGTACTTC. It specifies CASSQPLAYREPGSYEQYF. V usage is TRBV23-1 and J usage is TRBJ2-7; possible D gene TRBD2, 6 bases. TRBV23-1 is an ORF; its function is uncertain. V was shortened by 3 bases and J by 0 bases, with 24 bases between the two germline ends. The CDR3 has 19 amino acids.